This T cell receptor (beta chain) was retrieved from a study of neurological immune-mediated disorders. Study observations and caveats: CDR3 amino acid sequences found in expanded clones were never shared across subjects, suggesting private repertoires in all groups.

This clonotype appeared many times. The target antigen is unknown. It was blood bank volunteers in Maryland, USA who made up the healthy controls. MiXCR was run by TCRdb on the 5' RACE reads, yielding one entry per CDR3 protein. The data show more than 35,000 distinct CDR3 sequences, with about 6.9% seen just once and around 0.6% held by the top ten. V shed 3 bases and J shed 0 bases, with 14 bases lying between them. The CDR3 runs to 16 residues. CDR1 SGHKS and CDR2 YYEKEE come from the germline V gene (reference sequence). The chain combines TRBV5-5 with TRBJ2-3; D is perhaps TRBD2 (5 bases). The source of this sequence is a woman aged 40-49 years in good health. The sequenced sample was CD4+ T cells from blood. For the CDR3, the DNA is TGTGCCAGCAGCTCCTTCACGGGAAGCAGCACAGATACGCAGTATTTT. This codes for CASSSFTGSSTDTQYF. Supplemented by reference TRBV5-5 and TRBJ2-3, the full variable domain reads DAGVTQSPTHLIKTRGQQVTLRCSPISGHKSVSWYQQVLGQGPQFIFQYYEKEERGRGNFPDRFSARQFPNYSSELNVNALLLGDSALYLCASSSFTGSSTDTQYFGPGTRLTVL.